Listed here are 15 T cell receptor beta chains from one sample, sequenced in a study of cytomegalovirus exposure and HLA in healthy donors. With 60 Vbeta and 13 Jbeta primers, the PCR was carried out. TCRdb keeps only in-frame clones here, not all; method: immunoSEQ multiplex PCR. The top ten clones hold approximately 1.6% of a sample with about 130,000 clones, 78% of them seen once. Source material: PBMCs. These receptors all stem from a woman between 18 and 29 years old in good health and CMV-seronegative.

The gene calls are TRBV2 and TRBJ1-5; 7 bases map to TRBD1. The length of the CDR3 is 13 residues. Germline loops: CDR1 SNHLY, CDR2 FYNNEI. V lost 4 bases to trimming and J lost 9 bases; unmatched junction nucleotides: 6. CDR3 bases: TGTGCCAGCAGTGTCACAGGGGCCGTGCCCCAGCATTTT. It specifies CASSVTGAVPQHF.

The V call is TRBV30, the J call TRBJ1-5; possible D gene TRBD1, 6 bases. The length of the CDR3 is 14 residues. Germline CDR1 GTSNPN, CDR2 SVGIG (reference sequence). Trimming removed 4 bases from V and 7 bases from J, with 17 bases in between. The CDR3 loop reads CAWNLQGYGQPQHF. In DNA form, the CDR3 reads TGTGCCTGGAATCTACAGGGTTATGGACAGCCCCAGCATTTT.

This chain uses TRBV7-9 with TRBJ2-1, with TRBD2 matching 7 bases. Germline V gives CDR1 SEHNR, CDR2 FQNEAQ (reference sequence). This CDR3 is 14 amino acids long. Unmatched junction bases numbered 8, after V lost 5 bases and J lost 7 bases. CDR3 DNA: TGTGCCAGCAGCGTGCCGGGACTACTTAATGAGCAGTTCTTC. Translating it yields CASSVPGLLNEQFF.

The chain is built from TRBV4-1 and TRBJ1-1; D is undetermined. Germline V gene data show CDR1 as MGHRA and CDR2 as YSYEKL. Trimming took 0 bases from V and 4 from J, leaving 9 bases between them. This CDR3 spans 14 amino acids. The CDR3 DNA reads as TGCGCCAGCAGCCAAGATCAGGATGGCACTGAAGCTTTCTTT. The encoded protein is CASSQDQDGTEAFF.

The gene calls are TRBV14 and TRBJ2-1, with a tentative D call TRBD2 (6 bases). This CDR3 is 14 amino acids long. CDR1 is SGHDN, CDR2 FVKESK, per germline. V lost 6 bases, J lost 3 bases, and 12 bases lay in between. CDR3 sequence: CASSPQAGYNEQFF. The CDR3 DNA reads TGTGCCAGCAGTCCCCAAGCGGGCTACAATGAGCAGTTCTTC. Full variable domain (missing parts from reference TRBV14 and TRBJ2-1): EAGVTQFPSHSVIEKGQTVTLRCDPISGHDNLYWYRRVMGKEIKFLLHFVKESKQDESGMPNNRFLAERTGGTYSTLKVQPAELEDSGVYFCASSPQAGYNEQFFGPGTRLTVL.

This clone has just a few counts. This chain connects TRBV4-1 to TRBJ2-1; D is uncertain. Trimming stripped 4 bases from V and 4 bases from J, with 11 bases between. The germline CDR1 and CDR2 sequences are MGHRA and YSYEKL. The CDR3 contains 14 residues. This CDR3 reads CASSPSYRYNEQFF. The DNA of the CDR3 is TGCGCCAGCAGCCCAAGCTACCGATACAATGAGCAGTTCTTC.

The rearrangement uses TRBV30 and TRBJ2-1, with D unresolved. In germline, CDR1 is GTSNPN, CDR2 SVGIG (reference sequence). This CDR3 comprises 14 residues. With 1 base removed from V and 0 bases from J, the gap between germline ends came to 7 bases. This CDR3 is CAWSAVSSYNEQFF. Here the CDR3 DNA reads TGTGCCTGGAGTGCTGTGAGCTCCTACAATGAGCAGTTCTTC.

The chain is built from TRBV9 and TRBJ2-7; 13 nucleotides agree with TRBD2. Germline assignment: CDR1 SGDLS and CDR2 YYNGEE. The CDR3 has 13 residues. The ends lost 4 bases at V and 9 bases at J; junction bases unmatched: 4. CDR3 region: CASSSRTSGRQYF. In DNA, the CDR3 is TGTGCCAGCAGCTCGAGGACTAGCGGGAGGCAGTACTTC. The full variable domain, rest sourced from reference TRBV9 and TRBJ2-7, is DSGVTQTPKHLITATGQRVTLRCSPRSGDLSVYWYQQSLDQGLQFLIQYYNGEERAKGNILERFSAQQFPDLHSELNLSSLELGDSALYFCASSSRTSGRQYFGPGTRLTVT.

This chain connects TRBV5-4 to TRBJ1-1, with 7 nucleotides matching TRBD1. This CDR3 is built from 12 residues. Germline trimming cut 4 bases from V and 7 bases from J; bases unmatched to any gene: 4. Germline-derived CDR1 and CDR2 are SGHNT and YYREEE (reference sequence). The CDR3 here is CASSGDSIEAFF. Written as DNA, the CDR3 is TGTGCCAGCAGCGGGGACAGCATTGAAGCTTTCTTT. The whole variable domain, filled in from reference TRBV5-4 and TRBJ1-1, reads ETGVTQSPTHLIKTRGQQVTLRCSSQSGHNTVSWYQQALGQGPQFIFQYYREEENGRGNFPPRFSGLQFPNYSSELNVNALELDDSALYLCASSGDSIEAFFGQGTRLTVV.

The V call is TRBV21-1, the J call TRBJ2-7; TRBD2, the D gene given by the table, was not confirmed from the DNA. TRBV21-1 is a known pseudogene. CDR3 length equals 20 residues. CDR3 coding DNA: TGTGCCAGCAGCAAAGGCCCTATAGGGCGGGAGGGCTCTGAATCCTACGAGCAGTACTTC. Translation: CASSKGPIGREGSESYEQYF.

V is TRBV6-6 and J is TRBJ1-3, with TRBD1 matching 7 bases. The J segment lost 0 bases and the V segment lost 6 bases, leaving 5 bases of the junction unmatched. In germline, CDR1 is MNHNY, CDR2 SVGAGI (reference sequence). The CDR3 covers 15 residues. The CDR3 protein is CASSRQGDSGNTIYF. The CDR3 nucleotides read TGTGCCAGCAGCCGGCAGGGGGACTCTGGAAACACCATATATTTT.

The V and J genes are TRBV29-1 and TRBJ2-3; no reliable D call. Germline loops: CDR1 SQVTM, CDR2 ANQGSEA. V lost 0 bases to trimming and J lost 7 bases, with 17 bases between them. The CDR3 is 15 amino acids. CDR3 protein: CSVEEKLDSRNTQYF. CDR3 DNA sequence: TGCAGCGTTGAAGAGAAATTGGATAGCCGAAATACGCAGTATTTT.

This sequence joins TRBV5-1 and TRBJ1-3; D unresolved. V lost 0 bases to trimming and J lost 0 bases, with 10 bases between them. This CDR3 region has 16 residues. In germline, CDR1 is SGHRS, CDR2 YFSETQ. CDR3 coding DNA: TGCGCCAGCAGCTTGGAACAGATGCACTCTGGAAACACCATATATTTT. Amino acid sequence: CASSLEQMHSGNTIYF.

V is TRBV6-5 and J is TRBJ1-4, with D unclear. Deletions cut 7 bases from V and 5 bases from J, with 14 bases between. The germline gives CDR1 MNHEY, CDR2 SVGAGI. This CDR3 contains 14 residues. CDR3 coding DNA: TGTGCCAGCAAGCGTGGTGGGAGAAATGAAAAACTGTTTTTT. Its protein product is CASKRGGRNEKLFF.

The chain employs TRBV11-2 and TRBJ2-7; 8 bases agree with TRBD2. Germline CDR1 and CDR2: SGHAT and FQNNGV. This CDR3 has 12 amino acids. V lost 3 bases, J lost 6 bases, and 1 base stayed unmatched. CDR3: CASSFREGEQYF. The CDR3 DNA is TGTGCCAGCAGCTTTCGGGAGGGCGAGCAGTACTTC.